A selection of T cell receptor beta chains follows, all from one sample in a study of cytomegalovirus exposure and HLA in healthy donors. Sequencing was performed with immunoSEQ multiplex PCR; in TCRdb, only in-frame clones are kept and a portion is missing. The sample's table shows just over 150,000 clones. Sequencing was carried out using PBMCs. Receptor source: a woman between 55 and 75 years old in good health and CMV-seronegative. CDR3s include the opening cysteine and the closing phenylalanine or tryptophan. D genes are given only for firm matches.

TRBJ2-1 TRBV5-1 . TGCGCCAGCAGCTTGAGCCTCTACCTAGGCAATGAGCAGTTCTTC CASSLSLYLGNEQFF
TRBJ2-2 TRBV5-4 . TGTGCCAGCAGCTCCAGGCCAGGGAAAAACGGGGAGCTGTTTTTT CASSSRPGKNGELFF
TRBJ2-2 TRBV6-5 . TGTGCCAGCCGCAAAGGGGTCGGTACCGGGGAGCTGTTTTTT CASRKGVGTGELFF
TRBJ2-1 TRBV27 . TGTGCCAGCAACCTGACGCCTCCAGGGAGGGGGTGGAGGAATGAGCAGTTCTTC CASNLTPPGRGWRNEQFF
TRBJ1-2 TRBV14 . TGTGCCAGCAGCCAAGATTTGGAGGACGGAAACTACTATGGCTACACCTTC CASSQDLEDGNYYGYTF
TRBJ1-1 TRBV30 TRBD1 TGTGCCTGGAGCCCTACCGGGACAGGGGGATCTGAAGCTTTCTTT CAWSPTGTGGSEAFF
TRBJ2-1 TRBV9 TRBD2 TGTGCCAGCAGCGTAGCAGGACTAGCGGGATTAAGTGAGCAGTTCTTC CASSVAGLAGLSEQFF
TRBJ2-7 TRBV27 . TGTGCCAGCAGTTTAGATTCCGGGACCTACGAGCAGTACTTC CASSLDSGTYEQYF
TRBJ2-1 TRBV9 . TGTGCCAGCAGCGCCAAAAATTACAGGGTGCTGGGCAATGAGCAGTTCTTC CASSAKNYRVLGNEQFF
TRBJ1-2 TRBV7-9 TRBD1 TGTGCCAGCAGCTTGCTGGGACAGAACTATGGCTACACCTTC CASSLLGQNYGYTF
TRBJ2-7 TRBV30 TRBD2 TGTGCCTGGAGCGGGGGGGGTACTTCCTACGAGCAGTACTTC CAWSGGGTSYEQYF
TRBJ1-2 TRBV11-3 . TGTGCCAGCAGCATGGGGGGAAACTATGGCTACACCTTC CASSMGGNYGYTF
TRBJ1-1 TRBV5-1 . TGCGCCAGCAGCAATGGACAGCCGCTGGCTGAAGCTTTCTTT CASSNGQPLAEAFF
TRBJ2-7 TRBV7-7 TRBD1 TGTGCCAGCAGCTCCGGGACAGGGGCCTACGAGCAGTACTTC CASSSGTGAYEQYF
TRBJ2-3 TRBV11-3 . TGTGCCAGCAGCTTAAGGGGGGGGTCCACAGATACGCAGTATTTT CASSLRGGSTDTQYF
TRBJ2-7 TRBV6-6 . TGTGCCAGCAGTAACACCGGGGTTGGCGAGCAGTACTTC CASSNTGVGEQYF
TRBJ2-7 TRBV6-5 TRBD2 TGTGCCAGCAGTTACCATGGGGGGGCCTACGAGCAGTACTTC CASSYHGGAYEQYF
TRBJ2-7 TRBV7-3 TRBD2 TGTGCCAGCAGCTTAGCGGGAGGGCCCGCCTACGAGCAGTACTTC CASSLAGGPAYEQYF
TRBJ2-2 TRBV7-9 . TGTGCCAGCAGCTTAGCGGGCTGGGGCTACGAACGGAACACCGGGGAGCTGTTTTTT CASSLAGWGYERNTGELFF
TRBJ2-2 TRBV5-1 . TGCGCCAGCAGCTCGGACCCTAGCAGGGGAACCGGGGAGCTGTTTTTT CASSSDPSRGTGELFF
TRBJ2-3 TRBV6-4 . TGTGCCAGCAGTGACTCGCGGGGCACAGATACGCAGTATTTT CASSDSRGTDTQYF
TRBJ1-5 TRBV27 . TGTGCCAGCACCCCCCGGGGGGACCTAGAGAATCAGCCCCAGCATTTT CASTPRGDLENQPQHF
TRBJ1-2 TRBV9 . TGTGCCAGCAGCCAGGGGACATCGAGTATCTATGGCTACACCTTC CASSQGTSSIYGYTF
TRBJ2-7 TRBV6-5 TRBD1 TGTGCCAGCAGTTACCGGGACAGGGGCTCCTACGAGCAGTACTTC CASSYRDRGSYEQYF
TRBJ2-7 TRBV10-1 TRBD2 TGCGCCAGCAGCTCCGGGACTAGCGGCTCCTACGAGCAGTACTTC CASSSGTSGSYEQYF
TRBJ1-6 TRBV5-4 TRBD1 TGTGCCAGCAGCGGAGGACAGGGGATTGTTAATTCACCCCTCCACTTT CASSGGQGIVNSPLHF
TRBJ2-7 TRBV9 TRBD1 TGTGCCAGCAGCACTGTGGGACAGGGAGCCTACGAGCAGTACTTC CASSTVGQGAYEQYF
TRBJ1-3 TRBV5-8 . TGTGCCAGCAGCTTGGAAGTTGCGGGAAACACCATATATTTT CASSLEVAGNTIYF
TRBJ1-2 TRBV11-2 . TGTGCCAGCAGCTTCACCCAGGATGGCTACACCTTC CASSFTQDGYTF
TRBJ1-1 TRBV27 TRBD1 TGTGCCAGCAGTCTACAGGGGGGGGACACTGAAGCTTTCTTT CASSLQGGDTEAFF
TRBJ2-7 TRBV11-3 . TGTGCCAGCAGCTTAGATTGGGGGCCAGCCTACGAGCAGTACTTC CASSLDWGPAYEQYF
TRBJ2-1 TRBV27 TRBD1 TGTGCCAGCAGTTTATCCCGGGACAGGGATTACAATGAGCAGTTCTTC CASSLSRDRDYNEQFF
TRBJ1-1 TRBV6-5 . TGTGCCAGCAGTTACGGGCTTGGTGCTTTCTTT CASSYGLGAFF
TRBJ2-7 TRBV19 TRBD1 TGTGCCAGTAGTATGCAGGGGGCCCACGAGCAGTACTTC CASSMQGAHEQYF
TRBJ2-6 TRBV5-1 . TGCGCCAGCAGCTTGGAAGTAGAGTCCTCTGGGGCCAACGTCCTGACTTTC CASSLEVESSGANVLTF
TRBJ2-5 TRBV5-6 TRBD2 TGTGCCAGCAGCGCATTGAAGACCTTGGCTAGCGGGAAAGAGACCCAGTACTTC CASSALKTLASGKETQYF
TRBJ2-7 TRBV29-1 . TGCAGCGTTACGTTGGGAGTCTACGAGCAGTACTTC CSVTLGVYEQYF
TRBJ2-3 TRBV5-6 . TGTGCCAGCAAATACGACAGGAGCACAGATACGCAGTATTTT CASKYDRSTDTQYF
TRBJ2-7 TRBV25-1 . TGTGCCAGCAGTGAATCGTCCTGGCAAAACGAGCAGTACTTC CASSESSWQNEQYF
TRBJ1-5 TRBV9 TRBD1 TGTGCCAGCAGCGTAGCAGCAGGGGGCGATGGGCAGCCCCAGCATTTT CASSVAAGGDGQPQHF
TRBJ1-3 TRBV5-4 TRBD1 TGTGCCAGCAGCTTTAAAGGTCAGGGGGCCACCATATATTTT CASSFKGQGATIYF
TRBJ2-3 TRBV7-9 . TGTGCCAGCAGCTCCTATGGGGCAACAGATACGCAGTATTTT CASSSYGATDTQYF
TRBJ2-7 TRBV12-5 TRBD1 TGTGCTAGTGGCCCCGGGCAGGGGGCGAGGGAGCAGTACTTC CASGPGQGAREQYF
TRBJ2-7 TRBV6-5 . TGTGCCAGCAGTTACTCGAGTCTTTACGAGCAGTACTTC CASSYSSLYEQYF
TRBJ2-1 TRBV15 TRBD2 TGTGCCACCAGCAGAGCACCCCCGACTAAGCGGGAGGTCAATGAGCAGTTCTTC CATSRAPPTKREVNEQFF
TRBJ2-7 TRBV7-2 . TGTGCCAGCAGCCTAGGGGGAGGCTACGAGCAGTACTTC CASSLGGGYEQYF
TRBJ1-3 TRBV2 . TGTGCCAGCAGTTCCGGGAGCTCTGGAAACACCATATATTTT CASSSGSSGNTIYF
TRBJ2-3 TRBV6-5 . TGTGCCAGCTCGTCGCTCACGGGTACGCAGTATTTT CASSSLTGTQYF
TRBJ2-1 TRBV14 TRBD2 TGTGCCAGCAGCCAAGGAGTTTTGCGGGGGGGTAAGGTTGAGCAGTTCTTC CASSQGVLRGGKVEQFF
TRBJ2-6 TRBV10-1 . TGCGCCAGCAGTGAGGGGGGGAGCGGGGCCAACGTCCTGACTTTC CASSEGGSGANVLTF
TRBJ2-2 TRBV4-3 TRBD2 TGCGCCAGCAGCCAAGATAGGGCGACTTTTAGCGGGGGGACCGGGGAGCTGTTTTTT CASSQDRATFSGGTGELFF
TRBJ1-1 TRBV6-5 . TGTGCCAGCATGCCCAGGAACATGAACACTGAAGCTTTCTTT CASMPRNMNTEAFF
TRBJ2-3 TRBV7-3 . TGTGCCAGCAGCTCCCTATCAGATACGCAGTATTTT CASSSLSDTQYF
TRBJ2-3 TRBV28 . TGTGCCAGCAGTTTTCCCTCGGATACGCAGTATTTT CASSFPSDTQYF
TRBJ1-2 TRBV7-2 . TGTGCCAGCAGCTTAGGGGGCACAGTCTATGGCTACACCTTC CASSLGGTVYGYTF
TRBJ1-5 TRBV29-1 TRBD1 TGCAGCGTTACCGGGGGACAGAGCAATCAGCCCCAGCATTTT CSVTGGQSNQPQHF
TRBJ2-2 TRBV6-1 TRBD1 TGTGCCAGCAGTGACAGGGGGCGAAACACCGGGGAGCTGTTTTTT CASSDRGRNTGELFF
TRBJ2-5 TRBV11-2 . TGTGCCAGCAGCTTAGATCTCCTGAGGGCACGGGAGACCCAGTACTTC CASSLDLLRARETQYF
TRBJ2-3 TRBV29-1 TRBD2 TGCAGCGTGAACCGTGGACTAGCGGGAGGGACAGATACGCAGTATTTT CSVNRGLAGGTDTQYF
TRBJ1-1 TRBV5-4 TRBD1 TGTGCCAGCAGCTTGGTTAGAGGACAGGGGAGTCCTGAAGCTTTCTTT CASSLVRGQGSPEAFF